This entry lists 27 T cell receptor beta chains sequenced from one sample in a study of T cell repertoires in cytomegalovirus infection (dated 2019 in TCRdb). The sequencer listed for this sample is Illumina HiSeq 1500. TCRdb applied fastp at Q25 and MiXCR to the public reads, then kept only in-frame beta chains. All rows with the same CDR3 protein become a single entry with the most common DNA and genes. The sample records about 300,000 distinct CDR3 sequences, around 9.6% of which are singletons. The ten largest clones take up less than 3% of the sample. The sample taken for sequencing was PBMCs. The origin of the receptors is a human donor in good health (CMV status not recorded). Some clones in this sample may be carry-over from other donors' samples.

V is TRBV6-2 or TRBV6-3 and J is TRBJ1-6; D ambiguous. CDR3 size: 13 residues. V gave up 7 bases and J gave up 10 bases, with 14 bases separating them. Germline lookup yields CDR1 MNHEY and CDR2 SVGEGT. The DNA for the CDR3 is TGTGCCAGCAAGAGCGGTTGGGAGTCACCCCTCCACTTT. It is translated as CASKSGWESPLHF.

This clonotype occurred many times. V gene TRBV28 combines with J gene TRBJ2-2, with TRBD1 matching over 8 bases. The CDR3 covers 15 residues. V lost 7 bases and J lost 1; bases outside the gene matches: 5. Germline CDR1 MDHEN, CDR2 SYDVKM. The CDR3 coding sequence is TGTGCCAGCACCATGACAGGGGTGAACACCGGGGAGCTGTTTTTT. Amino acids: CASTMTGVNTGELFF.

This clonotype was observed many times. This chain connects TRBV10-1 to TRBJ1-2; 7 bases agree with TRBD1. The CDR3 has 13 amino acids. J lost 7 bases, V lost 2 bases, and 4 bases had no gene match. From germline, CDR1 is WNHNN and CDR2 SYGVQD (reference sequence). This CDR3 is CASSEAGGGGYTF. The CDR3 DNA follows: TGCGCCAGCAGTGAGGCAGGGGGTGGTGGCTACACCTTC.

For this clonotype: A read error may be the cause here, since a much bigger clone is one base away. The chain is built from TRBV29-1 and TRBJ1-2, with D tentatively TRBD1 (5 bases). This CDR3 comprises 13 residues. The germline CDR1 and CDR2 sequences are SQVTM and ANQGSEA. CDR3 bases: TGCAGCGTTGAATTCCCCAGGGTCAATGGCTGCACCTTC. Residues: CSVEFPRVNGCTF.

This clonotype was detected a few times. The V gene is TRBV12-3 or TRBV12-4, the J gene TRBJ2-1; no clear D. Trimming took 8 bases from V and 8 from J, leaving 10 bases between them. CDR3 length equals 11 residues. The CDR3 nucleotides are TGTGCCAGCTCCCTTTTTGATGAGCAGTTCTTC. The encoded protein is CASSLFDEQFF.

This clonotype occurred many times. This chain uses TRBV19 with TRBJ1-1, with 8 nucleotides matching TRBD1. The V segment lost 4 bases and the J segment 4 bases; nucleotides outside the gene matches: 8. Germline V lookup: CDR1 LNHDA, CDR2 SQIVND (reference sequence). The CDR3 contains 15 residues. The CDR3 protein is CASSTQGARGTEAFF. The CDR3 DNA reads TGTGCCAGTAGTACTCAGGGGGCGCGGGGCACTGAAGCTTTCTTT.

Worth noting for this clonotype: Being one base from a much bigger clone, this may be a read error. The V gene is TRBV5-4, the J gene TRBJ1-1; the D gene is possibly TRBD1 (6 bases). CDR3 length equals 12 residues. Trimming shortened V by 4 bases and J by 7 bases, and 11 bases separated the two germline ends. Germline CDR1 is SGHNT and CDR2 is YYREEE (reference sequence). This CDR3 is CASSPDRLEAFF. As DNA, the CDR3 is TGTGCCAGCAGCCCAGACAGGCTTGAAGCTTTCTTT.

This clonotype came up many times. V gene TRBV5-4 combines with J gene TRBJ2-4; 7 nucleotides match TRBD2. Losses at the gene ends were 0 bases for V and 3 bases for J; bases not matched to a gene: 3. This CDR3 has 15 amino acids. Germline V gene sequence: CDR1 SGHNT, CDR2 YYREEE (reference sequence). CDR3 bases: TGTGCCAGCAGCTTGGGTGGGGAGGGCAAAAACATTCAGTACTTC. Residues: CASSLGGEGKNIQYF.

The sample holds a few counts of this clonotype. The V gene is TRBV7-2, the J gene TRBJ2-1; 7 bases are a match to TRBD1. This CDR3 is built from 15 residues. V lost 3 bases, J lost 8 bases, and 10 bases stayed unmatched. Germline values: CDR1 SGHTA, CDR2 FQGNSA. CDR3 nucleotides: TGTGCCAGCAGCTTGACACCGGGACAGTTATATGAGCAGTTCTTC. Translating gives CASSLTPGQLYEQFF.

The chain combines TRBV29-1 with TRBJ1-1; D not certain. The CDR3 sequence is 13 residues long. Deletions cut 4 bases from V and 4 bases from J, with 13 bases between. Germline CDR1 reads SQVTM; CDR2 reads ANQGSEA. The CDR3 region is CSVATGGFTEAFF. The CDR3 DNA sequence: TGCAGCGTTGCTACGGGCGGGTTCACTGAAGCTTTCTTT. Variable domain in full (rest from reference TRBV29-1 and TRBJ1-1): SAVISQKPSRDICQRGTSLTIQCQVDSQVTMMFWYRQQPGQSLTLIATANQGSEATYESGFVIDKFPISRPNLTFSTLTVSNMSPEDSSIYLCSVATGGFTEAFFGQGTRLTVV.

At least ten counts were recorded for this clonotype. The chain carries TRBV2 and TRBJ1-2; 7 bases line up with TRBD1. Germline CDR1 and CDR2: SNHLY and FYNNEI. V dropped 8 bases and J dropped 0; count of bases not matched to a gene: 6. CDR3 length: 14 amino acids. The CDR3 loop reads CASPGQGANYGYTF. The CDR3 bases are TGTGCCAGCCCTGGTCAGGGGGCTAACTATGGCTACACCTTC. Complete variable domain (other parts from reference TRBV2 and TRBJ1-2): EPEVTQTPSHQVTQMGQEVILRCVPISNHLYFYWYRQILGQKVEFLVSFYNNEISEKSEIFDDQFSVERPDGSNFTLKIRSTKLEDSAMYFCASPGQGANYGYTFGSGTRLTVV.

Ten or more counts support this clonotype. CDR3 residues: CSAIGLAGTGQYV. DNA of the CDR3: TGCAGTGCTATAGGACTAGCGGGGACCGGGCAGTACGTC. V is TRBV20-1 and J is TRBJ2-7, with 12 nucleotides matching TRBD2. Germline V gene data show CDR1 as DFQATT and CDR2 as SNEGSKA (reference sequence). The CDR3 covers 13 residues. J was trimmed by 9 bases and V by 4 bases; bases with no gene match: 7.

This clonotype showed up just once. The gene calls are TRBV2 and TRBJ2-7, with 7 bases fitting TRBD2. The V segment lost 2 bases and the J segment 2 bases; nucleotides outside the gene matches: 6. CDR1 and CDR2 from the germline V gene are SNHLY and FYNNEI. CDR3 length equals 15 residues. The CDR3 loop is CASSERSGLTYEQYF. CDR3 bases: TGTGCCAGCAGTGAACGTAGCGGGTTGACCTACGAGCAGTACTTC. The full variable domain, in which reference TRBV2 and TRBJ2-7 provide the parts outside the CDR3, is EPEVTQTPSHQVTQMGQEVILRCVPISNHLYFYWYRQILGQKVEFLVSFYNNEISEKSEIFDDQFSVERPDGSNFTLKIRSTKLEDSAMYFCASSERSGLTYEQYFGPGTRLTVT.

This chain uses TRBV28 with TRBJ2-7, with 8 bases identical to TRBD1. Germline V gene sequence: CDR1 MDHEN, CDR2 SYDVKM. The CDR3 has 14 amino acids. With 6 bases clipped from V and 0 bases from J, the junction kept 4 bases outside the gene matches. CDR3 nucleotides: TGTGCCAGCAGGCAGGGGGCGATCTCCTACGAGCAGTACTTC. As protein: CASRQGAISYEQYF. The full variable domain, with the rest looked up from reference TRBV28 and TRBJ2-7, is DVKVTQSSRYLVKRTGEKVFLECVQDMDHENMFWYRQDPGLGLRLIYFSYDVKMKEKGDIPEGYSVSREKKERFSLILESASTNQTSMYLCASRQGAISYEQYFGPGTRLTVT.

This clonotype showed up many times. The gene calls are TRBV5-4 and TRBJ2-3, with D perhaps matching TRBD2 (5 bases). This CDR3 region has 14 residues. Germline CDR1 reads SGHNT; CDR2 reads YYREEE (reference sequence). Deletions cut 1 base from V and 0 bases from J, with 6 bases between. CDR3 coding DNA: TGTGCCAGCAGCTTGAGAGGGAGCACAGATACGCAGTATTTT. This codes for CASSLRGSTDTQYF.

This clonotype was picked up many times. This rearrangement joins TRBV29-1 to TRBJ2-3, with D hard to call. CDR1 SQVTM and CDR2 ANQGSEA come from the germline V gene. This CDR3 has 13 residues. V was pared by 5 bases and J by 7 bases, with 16 bases between. The CDR3 region is CSVLATLGNTQYF. The CDR3 region has the DNA TGCAGCGTTCTGGCCACACTTGGGAATACGCAGTATTTT.

This clonotype was observed many times. The chain links TRBV6-5 to TRBJ2-7; a possible D gene is TRBD2 (7 bases). Germline V gives CDR1 MNHEY, CDR2 SVGAGI. V shed 4 bases and J shed 7 bases, with 14 bases lying between them. The CDR3 consists of 13 residues. CDR3 in DNA: TGTGCCAGCAGTTTACTCAGGGGAGGGGAGCAGTACGTC. It translates to CASSLLRGGEQYV.

With regard to this clonotype: Being one base from a much bigger clone, this may be a read error. The chain combines TRBV4-2 with TRBJ2-3; TRBD2 is a possible D gene (5 bases). Trimming removed 0 bases from V and 7 bases from J, with 11 bases in between. This CDR3 contains 14 residues. The germline V gene has CDR1 LGHNA and CDR2 YNFKEQ. In DNA form, the CDR3 reads TGTGCCAGCAGCCAAGAAGCTCAGCGGAATACGCAGTATTTT. Translated, it gives CASSQEAQRNTQYF.

This clonotype was counted only a few times. The rearrangement uses TRBV20-1 and TRBJ1-2; D may be TRBD1 (5 bases). This CDR3 has 13 residues. With 2 bases removed from V and 2 bases from J, the gap between germline ends came to 9 bases. From germline, CDR1 is DFQATT and CDR2 SNEGSKA (reference sequence). DNA for the CDR3: TGCAGTGCTAGACAGGGCCTAAACTATGGCTACACCTTC. Translated, it gives CSARQGLNYGYTF.

This clonotype was detected ten times or more. The V and J genes are TRBV7-9 and TRBJ1-1; D gene uncertain. Germline values: CDR1 SEHNR, CDR2 FQNEAQ (reference sequence). This CDR3 spans 13 amino acids. V lost 5 bases, J lost 1 base, and 8 bases lay in between. The CDR3 coding sequence is TGTGCCAGCAGCGGATCCGGGAACACTGAAGCTTTCTTT. It yields the protein CASSGSGNTEAFF. Filled out from reference TRBV7-9 and TRBJ1-1, the complete variable domain reads DTGVSQNPRHKITKRGQNVTFRCDPISEHNRLYWYRQTLGQGPEFLTYFQNEAQLEKSRLLSDRFSAERPKGSFSTLEIQRTEQGDSAMYLCASSGSGNTEAFFGQGTRLTVV.

In its sample, this clonotype was seen many times. The gene calls are TRBV7-9 and TRBJ1-1; 9 positions match TRBD1. The trim removed 5 bases at V and 4 bases at J, leaving 8 bases unmatched. Germline loops: CDR1 SEHNR, CDR2 FQNEAQ (reference sequence). There are 15 residues in the CDR3. The CDR3 loop is CASSATKTGGTEAFF. The CDR3 nucleotides read TGTGCCAGCAGCGCGACCAAGACAGGGGGCACTGAAGCTTTCTTT.

This clonotype was seen repeatedly, ten times or more. The chain joins TRBV6-2 or TRBV6-3 to TRBJ2-7; 12 nucleotides align to TRBD2. This CDR3 has 15 residues. Trimming at V came to 4 bases and at J to 4 bases, leaving 5 bases not matched to a gene. The germline gives CDR1 MNHEY, CDR2 SVGEGT. This CDR3 is CASSWWTSGEYEQYF. The CDR3 DNA follows: TGTGCCAGCAGTTGGTGGACTAGCGGGGAGTACGAGCAGTACTTC.

V is TRBV7-9 and J is TRBJ2-3, with a possible D match to TRBD2 (7 bases). This CDR3 spans 14 amino acids. Germline CDR1 and CDR2: SEHNR and FQNEAQ (reference sequence). V was cut by 0 bases and J by 13 bases, with 17 bases left in between. In DNA form, the CDR3 reads TGTGCCAGCAGCTTAGCCCCTTCCGGGGGGCCTGAGTATTTT. Protein product: CASSLAPSGGPEYF.

The sample holds a few counts of this clonotype. J is TRBJ1-5 and V is TRBV7-9; D uncertain. Looked up from germline, CDR1 is SEHNR and CDR2 is FQNEAQ (reference sequence). This CDR3 spans 17 amino acids. The V end was cut by 0 bases, the J end by 0 bases, with 12 bases between. CDR3 sequence reads: CASSLAEEHSSNQPQHF. DNA for the CDR3: TGTGCCAGCAGCTTAGCGGAGGAACATAGTAGCAATCAGCCCCAGCATTTT.

This clonotype was counted at least ten times. The V call is TRBV20-1, the J call TRBJ2-1; 11 positions match TRBD2. Germline CDR1 and CDR2: DFQATT and SNEGSKA (reference sequence). V shed 3 bases, J shed 4 bases, and the junction held 5 bases outside the gene matches. There are 15 residues in the CDR3. CDR3 coding DNA: TGCAGTGCTAGTGGCACTAGCGGGGGATACAATGAGCAGTTCTTC. As protein: CSASGTSGGYNEQFF.

Many counts were recorded for this clonotype. The chain employs TRBV7-8 and TRBJ1-2; tentatively, D is TRBD1 (5 bases). Trimming removed 5 bases at V and 6 bases at J, with 13 bases between. Germline assignment: CDR1 SGHVS and CDR2 FQNEAQ. The CDR3 sequence is 13 residues long. The CDR3 loop is CASSLTLRDGYTF. Written as DNA, the CDR3 is TGTGCCAGCAGCCTTACGCTCAGGGATGGCTACACCTTC.

This clonotype was counted at least ten times. The genes are TRBV12-3 or TRBV12-4 and TRBJ2-1, with TRBD2 identical over 8 bases. Losses at the gene ends were 7 bases for V and 4 bases for J; bases not matched to a gene: 12. The CDR3 has 16 amino acids. DNA for the CDR3: TGTGCCAGCACTCGACCGGACAGCGGGGGTTACAATGAGCAGTTCTTC. Translated, it gives CASTRPDSGGYNEQFF.